This T cell receptor (beta chain) was observed in a study of blood T cells in healthy people across ages. With a J-beta primer mix and a sample-barcoded 5' primer, a second PCR ran about 7 to 11 cycles. MiXCR, applied by TCRdb to the 5' RACE reads, yields one record per CDR3 protein. The table lists 800,000 to 950,000 distinct CDR3 sequences, 35% to 40% of them singletons. Looked up from germline, CDR1 is MNHEY and CDR2 is SVGEGT. This CDR3 is 13 amino acids long. Peripheral blood was drawn, ten milliliters per donor. Every sample yielded at least 6 million isolated PBMCs. Study-wide findings and caveats: When set beside aged donors, long-lived donors presented more naive CD4+ cells and higher diversity.

A single count supports this clonotype. Its antigen is as yet unknown. The receptor's source is a man younger than 35 in good health. The V and J genes are TRBV6-2 or TRBV6-3 and TRBJ2-7, with TRBD1 matching 7 bases. Judging by the DNA end, TRBJ2-5 fits better; the J call may be wrong. Sequenced sample: blood. The CDR3 protein is CASRLTGTETQYF. The CDR3 region has the DNA TGTGCCAGCAGACTGACAGGGACGGAGACCCAGTACTTC.